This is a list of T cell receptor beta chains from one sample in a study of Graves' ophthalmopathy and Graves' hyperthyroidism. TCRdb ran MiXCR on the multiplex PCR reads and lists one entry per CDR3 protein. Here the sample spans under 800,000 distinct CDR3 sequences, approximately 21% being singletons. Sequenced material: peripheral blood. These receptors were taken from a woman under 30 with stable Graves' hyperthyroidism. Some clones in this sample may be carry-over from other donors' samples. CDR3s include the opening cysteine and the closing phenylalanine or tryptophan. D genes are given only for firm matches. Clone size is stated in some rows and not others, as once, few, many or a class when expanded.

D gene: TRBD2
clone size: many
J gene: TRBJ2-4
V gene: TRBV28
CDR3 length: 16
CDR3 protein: CASSLGIAGGENIQYF
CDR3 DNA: TGTGCCAGCAGCCTCGGGATAGCGGGGGGAGAAAACATTCAGTACTTC

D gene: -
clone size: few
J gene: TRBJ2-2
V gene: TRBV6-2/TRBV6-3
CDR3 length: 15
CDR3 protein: CASQGPHTNTGELFF
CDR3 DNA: TGTGCCAGCCAAGGGCCGCACACGAACACCGGGGAGCTGTTTTTT

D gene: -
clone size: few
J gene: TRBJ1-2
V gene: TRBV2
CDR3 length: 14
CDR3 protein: CASSEATGIGGYTF
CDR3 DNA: TGTGCCAGCAGTGAAGCCACAGGGATTGGGGGCTACACCTTC

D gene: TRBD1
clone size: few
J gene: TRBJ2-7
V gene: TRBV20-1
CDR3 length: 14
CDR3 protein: CSANSRTGAYEQYF
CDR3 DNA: TGCAGTGCGAACTCTCGGACAGGGGCCTACGAGCAGTACTTC

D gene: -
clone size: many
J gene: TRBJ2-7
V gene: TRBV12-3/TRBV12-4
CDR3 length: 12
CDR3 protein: CASSFVRKEQYF
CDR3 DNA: TGTGCCAGCAGTTTTGTGCGTAAAGAGCAGTACTTC

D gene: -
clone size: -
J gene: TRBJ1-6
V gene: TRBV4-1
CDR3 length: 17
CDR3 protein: CASSHRRESSYNSPLHF
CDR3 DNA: TGCGCCAGCAGCCACCGCAGGGAAAGCTCCTATAATTCACCCCTCCACTTT

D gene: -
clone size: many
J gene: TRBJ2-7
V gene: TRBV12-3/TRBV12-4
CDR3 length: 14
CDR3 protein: CASRVRGFRDKQYF
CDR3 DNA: TGTGCCAGCAGAGTCAGGGGTTTTCGGGACAAGCAGTACTTC

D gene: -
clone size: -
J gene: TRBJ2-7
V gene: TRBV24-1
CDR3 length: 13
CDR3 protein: CATSSNGRGEQYF
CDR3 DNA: TGTGCCACCAGTTCAAACGGACGGGGCGAGCAGTACTTC

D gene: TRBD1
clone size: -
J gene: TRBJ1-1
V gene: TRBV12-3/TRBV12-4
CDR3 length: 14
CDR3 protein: CASSRTGGTGEAFF
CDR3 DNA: TGTGCCAGCAGCAGAACAGGGGGCACAGGTGAAGCTTTCTTT

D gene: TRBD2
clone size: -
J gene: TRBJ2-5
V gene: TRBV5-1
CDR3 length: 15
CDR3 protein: CAGSRGREMIETQYF
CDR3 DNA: TGCGCCGGCAGCCGTGGGCGGGAGATGATCGAGACCCAGTACTTC

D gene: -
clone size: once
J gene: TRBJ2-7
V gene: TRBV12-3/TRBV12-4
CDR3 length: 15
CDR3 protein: CASSSSVQAPYEQYF
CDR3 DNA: TGTGCCAGCAGCTCCTCGGTCCAGGCTCCCTACGAGCAGTACTTC

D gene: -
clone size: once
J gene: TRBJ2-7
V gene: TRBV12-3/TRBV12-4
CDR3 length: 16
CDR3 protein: CASSFNRGQRSYEQYF
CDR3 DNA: TGTGCCAGCAGTTTTAACCGAGGCCAGCGCTCCTACGAGCAGTACTTC

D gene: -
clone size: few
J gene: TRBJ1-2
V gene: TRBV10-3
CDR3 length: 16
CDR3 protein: CAISGKPGEANYGYTF
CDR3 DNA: TGTGCCATCAGTGGGAAACCGGGCGAGGCTAACTATGGCTACACCTTC

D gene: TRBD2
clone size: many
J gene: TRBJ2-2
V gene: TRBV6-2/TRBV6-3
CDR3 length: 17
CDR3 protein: CASSRLTSPPGTGELFF
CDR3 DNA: TGTGCCAGCAGTCGGTTGACTAGCCCTCCGGGAACCGGGGAGCTGTTTTTT

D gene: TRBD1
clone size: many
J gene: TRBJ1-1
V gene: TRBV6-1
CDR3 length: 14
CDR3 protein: CASSETGGDTEAFF
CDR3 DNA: TGTGCCAGCAGTGAGACAGGGGGTGACACTGAAGCTTTCTTT

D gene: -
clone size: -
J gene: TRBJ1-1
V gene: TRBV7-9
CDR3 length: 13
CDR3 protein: CASSLDPGGEAFF
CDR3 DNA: TGTGCCAGCAGCCTCGATCCGGGAGGGGAAGCTTTCTTT

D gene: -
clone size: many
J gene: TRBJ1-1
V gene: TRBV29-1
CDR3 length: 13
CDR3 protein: CSLEKGRSAEAFF
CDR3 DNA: TGCAGCCTGGAAAAGGGTAGGAGCGCTGAAGCTTTCTTT

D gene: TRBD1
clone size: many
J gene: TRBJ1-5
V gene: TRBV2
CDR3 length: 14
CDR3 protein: CASRGTERGQPQHF
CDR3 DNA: TGTGCCAGCAGGGGGACAGAACGGGGTCAGCCCCAGCATTTT

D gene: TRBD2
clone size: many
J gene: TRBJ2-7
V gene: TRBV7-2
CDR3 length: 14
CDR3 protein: CASSLVLADYEQYF
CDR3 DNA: TGTGCCAGCAGCTTAGTACTAGCGGACTACGAGCAGTACTTC

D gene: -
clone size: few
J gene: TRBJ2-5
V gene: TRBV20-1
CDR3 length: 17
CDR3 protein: CSARPWRRAPRGETQYF
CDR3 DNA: TGCAGTGCTAGACCCTGGAGGCGGGCTCCCAGGGGAGAGACCCAGTACTTC

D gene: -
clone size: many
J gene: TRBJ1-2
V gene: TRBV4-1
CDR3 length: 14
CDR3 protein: CASSQDEMNYGYTF
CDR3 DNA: TGCGCCAGCAGCCAAGACGAGATGAACTATGGCTACACCTTC

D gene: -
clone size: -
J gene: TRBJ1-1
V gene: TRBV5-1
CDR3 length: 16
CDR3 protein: CASSPRARAMNTEAFF
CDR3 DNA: TGCGCCAGCAGCCCCCGAGCACGAGCCATGAACACTGAAGCTTTCTTT

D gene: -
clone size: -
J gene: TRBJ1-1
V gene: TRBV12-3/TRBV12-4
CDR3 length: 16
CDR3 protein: CASSPQDTAGGTEAFF
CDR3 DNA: TGTGCCAGCAGTCCCCAAGACACGGCGGGGGGCACTGAAGCTTTCTTT

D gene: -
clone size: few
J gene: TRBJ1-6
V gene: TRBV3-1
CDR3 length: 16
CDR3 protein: CASSHYRGAGNSPLHF
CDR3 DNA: TGTGCCAGCAGCCACTATAGGGGGGCTGGCAATTCACCCCTCCACTTT

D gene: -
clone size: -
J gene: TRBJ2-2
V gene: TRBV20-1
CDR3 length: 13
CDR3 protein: CSARPGWTGELFF
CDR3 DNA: TGCAGTGCTAGACCTGGGTGGACCGGGGAGCTGTTTTTT

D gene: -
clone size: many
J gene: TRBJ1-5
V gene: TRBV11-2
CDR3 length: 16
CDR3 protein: CASSLVRGGGNQPQHF
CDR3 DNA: TGTGCCAGCAGCTTAGTCCGGGGCGGAGGCAATCAGCCCCAGCATTTT

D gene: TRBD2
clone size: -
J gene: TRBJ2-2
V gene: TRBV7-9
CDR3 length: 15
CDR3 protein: CASSLDAGETGELFF
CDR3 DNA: TGTGCCAGCAGCTTAGATGCGGGAGAAACCGGGGAGCTGTTTTTT

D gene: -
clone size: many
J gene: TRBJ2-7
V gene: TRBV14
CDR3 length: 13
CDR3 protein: CASSQDGDYEQYF
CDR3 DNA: TGTGCCAGCAGCCAGGACGGCGACTACGAGCAGTACTTC

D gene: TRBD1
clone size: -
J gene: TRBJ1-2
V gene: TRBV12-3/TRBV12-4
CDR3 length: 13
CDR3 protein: CASRATGTGDYTF
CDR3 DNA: TGTGCCAGCAGAGCAACCGGGACAGGGGACTACACCTTC

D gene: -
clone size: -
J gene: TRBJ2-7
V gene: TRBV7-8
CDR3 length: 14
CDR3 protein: CASSPTHEGSEQYF
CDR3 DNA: TGTGCCAGCAGCCCGACACATGAAGGTAGCGAGCAGTACTTC

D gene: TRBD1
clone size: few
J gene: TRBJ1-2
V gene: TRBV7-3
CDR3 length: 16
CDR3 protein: CASSMGGTGVDYGYTF
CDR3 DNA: TGTGCCAGCAGCATGGGTGGGACAGGGGTTGACTATGGCTACACCTTC

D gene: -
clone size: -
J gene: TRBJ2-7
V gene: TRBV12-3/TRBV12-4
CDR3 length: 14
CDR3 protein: CASSSTRPVYEQYF
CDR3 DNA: TGTGCCAGCAGTTCAACTAGGCCCGTCTACGAGCAGTACTTC

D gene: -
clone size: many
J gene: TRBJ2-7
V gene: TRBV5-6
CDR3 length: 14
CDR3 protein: CASSSLTRGREQYF
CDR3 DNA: TGTGCCAGCAGCTCCCTGACTCGAGGGCGCGAGCAGTACTTC

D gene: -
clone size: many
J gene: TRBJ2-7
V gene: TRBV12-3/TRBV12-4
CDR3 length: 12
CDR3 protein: CASSGTTGEQYF
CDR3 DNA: TGTGCCAGCAGCGGGACAACGGGCGAGCAGTACTTC

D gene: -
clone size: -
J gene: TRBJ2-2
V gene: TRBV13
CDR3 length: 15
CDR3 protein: CASSPVGQGTGELLF
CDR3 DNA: -

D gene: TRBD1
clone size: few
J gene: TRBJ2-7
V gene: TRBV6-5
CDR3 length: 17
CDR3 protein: CASSSPGQGVSSYEQYF
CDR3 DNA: TGTGCCAGCAGTTCCCCGGGACAGGGGGTGAGCTCCTACGAGCAGTACTTC

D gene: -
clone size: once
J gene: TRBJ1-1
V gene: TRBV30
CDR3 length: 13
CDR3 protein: CAWRVQLNTEAFF
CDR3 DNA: TGTGCCTGGAGGGTACAATTGAACACTGAAGCTTTCTTT

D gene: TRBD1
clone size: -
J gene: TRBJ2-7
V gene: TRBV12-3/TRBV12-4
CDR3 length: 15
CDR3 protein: CASSVGDRRLDEQYF
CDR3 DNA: TGTGCCAGCAGTGTAGGGGACAGAAGGTTGGACGAGCAGTACTTC

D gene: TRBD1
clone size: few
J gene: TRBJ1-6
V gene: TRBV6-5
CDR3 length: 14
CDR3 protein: CASSYGTGNSPLHF
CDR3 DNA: TGTGCCAGCAGTTACGGGACAGGAAATTCACCCCTCCACTTT

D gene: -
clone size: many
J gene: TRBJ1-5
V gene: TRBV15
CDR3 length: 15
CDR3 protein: CATSRDRSSNQPQHF
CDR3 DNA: TGTGCCACCAGCAGAGATCGTAGTAGCAATCAGCCCCAGCATTTT

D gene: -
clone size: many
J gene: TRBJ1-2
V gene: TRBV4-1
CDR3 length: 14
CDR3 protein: CASSPWDTKYGYTF
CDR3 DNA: TGCGCCAGCAGCCCGTGGGACACCAAATATGGCTACACCTTC

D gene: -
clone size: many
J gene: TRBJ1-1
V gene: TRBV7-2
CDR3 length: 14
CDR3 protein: CASSPQTQGYRTFF
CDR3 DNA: TGTGCCAGCAGCCCTCAAACTCAGGGTTATAGGACTTTCTTT

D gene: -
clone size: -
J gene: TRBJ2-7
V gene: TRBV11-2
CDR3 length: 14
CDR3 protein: CASSLGKPLDEQYF
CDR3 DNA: TGTGCCAGCAGCTTAGGAAAACCTCTCGACGAGCAGTACTTC

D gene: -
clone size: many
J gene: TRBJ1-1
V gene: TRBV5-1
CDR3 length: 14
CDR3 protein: CASSFGGSGTEAFF
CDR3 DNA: TGCGCCAGCAGCTTTGGAGGAAGTGGCACTGAAGCTTTCTTT

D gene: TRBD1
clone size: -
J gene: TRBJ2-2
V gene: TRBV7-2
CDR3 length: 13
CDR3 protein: CASSATGTGELFF
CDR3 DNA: TGTGCCAGCAGCGCGACAGGGACCGGGGAGCTGTTTTTT

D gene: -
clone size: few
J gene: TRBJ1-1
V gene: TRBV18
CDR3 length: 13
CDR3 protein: CASSPPNKGEAFF
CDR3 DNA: TGTGCCAGCTCACCACCGAACAAGGGCGAAGCTTTCTTT

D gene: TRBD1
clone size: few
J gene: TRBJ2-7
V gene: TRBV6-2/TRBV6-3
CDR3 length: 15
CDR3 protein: CASASGTGDVGEQYF
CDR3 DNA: TGTGCCAGCGCCTCCGGGACAGGCGATGTCGGCGAGCAGTACTTC

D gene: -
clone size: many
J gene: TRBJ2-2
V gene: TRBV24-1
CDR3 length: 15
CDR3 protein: CATSAVGQPRGELFF
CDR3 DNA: TGTGCCACCAGTGCCGTTGGGCAGCCTCGCGGGGAGCTGTTTTTT

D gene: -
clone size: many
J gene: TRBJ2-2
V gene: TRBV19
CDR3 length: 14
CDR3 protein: CASSSRTGTGELFF
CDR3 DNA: TGTGCCAGTAGTTCCCGAACGGGGACCGGGGAGCTGTTTTTT

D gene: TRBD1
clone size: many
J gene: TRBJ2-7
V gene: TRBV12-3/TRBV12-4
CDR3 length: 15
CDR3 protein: CASSLDRGLLHEQYF
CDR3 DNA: TGTGCCAGCAGTTTGGACAGGGGGCTTTTACACGAGCAGTACTTC

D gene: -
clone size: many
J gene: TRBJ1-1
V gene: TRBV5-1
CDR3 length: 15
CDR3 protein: CASTRSRRADTEAFF
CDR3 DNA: TGCGCCAGCACACGCAGCCGTAGGGCCGACACTGAAGCTTTCTTT

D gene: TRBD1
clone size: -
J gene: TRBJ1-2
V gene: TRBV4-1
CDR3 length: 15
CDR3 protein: CASSHLWTGSYGYTF
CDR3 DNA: TGCGCCAGCAGCCATCTTTGGACAGGGTCGTATGGCTACACCTTC